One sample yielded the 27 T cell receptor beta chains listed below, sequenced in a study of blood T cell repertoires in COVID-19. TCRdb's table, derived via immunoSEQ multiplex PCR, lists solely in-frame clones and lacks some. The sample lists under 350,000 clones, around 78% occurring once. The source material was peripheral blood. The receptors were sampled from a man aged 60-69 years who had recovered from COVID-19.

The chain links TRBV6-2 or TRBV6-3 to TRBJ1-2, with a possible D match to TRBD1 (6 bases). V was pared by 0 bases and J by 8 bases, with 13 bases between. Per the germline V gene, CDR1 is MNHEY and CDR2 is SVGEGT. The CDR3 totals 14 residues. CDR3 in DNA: TGTGCCAGCAGTTACTCGGCAGAAAGGGGGGGCTACACCTTC. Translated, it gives CASSYSAERGGYTF.

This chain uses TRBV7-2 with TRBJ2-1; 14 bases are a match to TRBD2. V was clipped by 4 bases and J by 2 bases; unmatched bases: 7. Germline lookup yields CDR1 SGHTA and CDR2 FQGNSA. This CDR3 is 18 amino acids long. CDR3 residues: CASSYTGTSGSPYNEQFF. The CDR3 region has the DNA TGTGCCAGCAGCTATACCGGGACTAGCGGGAGTCCCTACAATGAGCAGTTCTTC.

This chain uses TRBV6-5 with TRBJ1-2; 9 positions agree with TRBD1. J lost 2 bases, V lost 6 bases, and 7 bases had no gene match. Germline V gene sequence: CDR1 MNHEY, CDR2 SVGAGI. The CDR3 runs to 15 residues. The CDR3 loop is CASSEYGTGNYGYTF. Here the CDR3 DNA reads TGTGCCAGCAGCGAGTACGGGACAGGGAACTATGGCTACACCTTC.

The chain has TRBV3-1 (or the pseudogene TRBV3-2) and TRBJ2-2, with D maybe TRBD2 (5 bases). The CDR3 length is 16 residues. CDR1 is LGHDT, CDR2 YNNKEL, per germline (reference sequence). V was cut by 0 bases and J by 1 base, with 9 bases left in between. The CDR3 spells CASSQDGVLNTGELFF. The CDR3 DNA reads TGTGCCAGCAGCCAAGACGGGGTACTGAACACCGGGGAGCTGTTTTTT.

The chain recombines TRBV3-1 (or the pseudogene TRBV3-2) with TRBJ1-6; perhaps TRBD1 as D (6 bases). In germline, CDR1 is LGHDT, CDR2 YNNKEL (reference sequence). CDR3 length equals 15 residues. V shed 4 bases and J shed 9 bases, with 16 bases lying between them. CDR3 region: CASSLSDSLTSPLHF. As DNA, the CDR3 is TGTGCCAGCAGCCTCTCGGACAGCCTGACTTCACCCCTCCACTTT.

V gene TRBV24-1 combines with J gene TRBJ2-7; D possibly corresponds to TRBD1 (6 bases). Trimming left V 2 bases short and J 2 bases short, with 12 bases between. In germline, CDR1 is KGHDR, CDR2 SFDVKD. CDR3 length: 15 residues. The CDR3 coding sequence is TGTGCCACCAGTGATTCCCATGGACAGACCTACGAGCAGTACTTC. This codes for CATSDSHGQTYEQYF.

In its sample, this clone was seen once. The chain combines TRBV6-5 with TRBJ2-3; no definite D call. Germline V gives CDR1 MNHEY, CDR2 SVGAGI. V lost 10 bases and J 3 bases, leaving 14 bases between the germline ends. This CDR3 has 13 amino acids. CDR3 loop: CATNGESTDTQYF. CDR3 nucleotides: TGTGCCACCAACGGTGAGAGTACAGATACGCAGTATTTT.

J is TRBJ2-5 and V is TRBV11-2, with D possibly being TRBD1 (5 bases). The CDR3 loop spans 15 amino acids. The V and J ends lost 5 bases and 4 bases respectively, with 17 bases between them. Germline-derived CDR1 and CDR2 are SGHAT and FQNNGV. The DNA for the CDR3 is TGTGCCAGCAGCCCTCATAGGGGAACCGGAGAGACCCAGTACTTC. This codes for CASSPHRGTGETQYF.

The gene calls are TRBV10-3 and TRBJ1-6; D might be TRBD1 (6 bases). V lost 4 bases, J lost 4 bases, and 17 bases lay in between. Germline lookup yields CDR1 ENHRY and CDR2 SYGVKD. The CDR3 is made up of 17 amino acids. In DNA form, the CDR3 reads TGTGCCATCAGTGCAAACACCAGGGGCGGTTATAATTCACCCCTCCACTTT. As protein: CAISANTRGGYNSPLHF.

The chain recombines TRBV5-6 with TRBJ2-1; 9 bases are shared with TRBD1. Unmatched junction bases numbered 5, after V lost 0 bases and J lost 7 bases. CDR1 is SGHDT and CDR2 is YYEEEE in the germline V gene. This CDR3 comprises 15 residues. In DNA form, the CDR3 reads TGTGCCAGCAGCTTGGCCCCGGGACAGGGTAATGAGCAGTTCTTC. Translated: CASSLAPGQGNEQFF. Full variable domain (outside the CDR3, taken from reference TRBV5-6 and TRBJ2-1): DAGVTQSPTHLIKTRGQQVTLRCSPKSGHDTVSWYQQALGQGPQFIFQYYEEEERQRGNFPDRFSGHQFPNYSSELNVNALLLGDSALYLCASSLAPGQGNEQFFGPGTRLTVL.

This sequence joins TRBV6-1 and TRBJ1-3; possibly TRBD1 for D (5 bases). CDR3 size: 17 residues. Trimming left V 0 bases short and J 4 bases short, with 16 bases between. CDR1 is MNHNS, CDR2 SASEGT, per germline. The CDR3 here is CASSEALNRNQGNTIYF. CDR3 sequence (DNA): TGTGCCAGCAGTGAAGCTCTTAACAGGAACCAAGGAAACACCATATATTTT.

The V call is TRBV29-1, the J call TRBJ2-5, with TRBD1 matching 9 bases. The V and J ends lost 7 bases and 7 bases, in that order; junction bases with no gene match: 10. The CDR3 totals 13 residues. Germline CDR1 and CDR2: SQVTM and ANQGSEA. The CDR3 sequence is CSAISGQGATQYF. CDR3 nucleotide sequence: TGCAGCGCTATCTCGGGACAGGGAGCGACCCAGTACTTC.

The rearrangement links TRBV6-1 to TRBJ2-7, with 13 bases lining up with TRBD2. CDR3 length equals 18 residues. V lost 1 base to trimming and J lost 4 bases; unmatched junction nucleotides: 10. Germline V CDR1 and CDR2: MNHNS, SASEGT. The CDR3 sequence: CASSEGLAGGPAAYEQYF. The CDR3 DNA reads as TGTGCCAGCAGTGAAGGACTAGCGGGAGGACCCGCCGCTTACGAGCAGTACTTC.

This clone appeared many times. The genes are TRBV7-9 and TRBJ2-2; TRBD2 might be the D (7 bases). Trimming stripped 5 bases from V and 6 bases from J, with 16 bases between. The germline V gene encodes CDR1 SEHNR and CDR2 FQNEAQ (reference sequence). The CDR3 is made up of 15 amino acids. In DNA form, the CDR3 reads TGTGCCAGCAGCCAGACAAGGGGGGGATCCGGGGAGCTGTTTTTT. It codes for CASSQTRGGSGELFF.

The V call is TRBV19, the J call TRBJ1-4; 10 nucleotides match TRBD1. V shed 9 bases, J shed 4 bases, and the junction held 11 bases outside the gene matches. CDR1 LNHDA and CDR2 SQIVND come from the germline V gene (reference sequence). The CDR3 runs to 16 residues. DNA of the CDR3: TGTGCCAGCCAACCGGGACAGGGGCGCGGTAATGAAAAACTGTTTTTT. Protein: CASQPGQGRGNEKLFF.

The CDR3: CASSREGSGANVLTF. CDR3 coding DNA: TGTGCCAGCAGCAGGGAGGGTTCAGGGGCCAACGTCCTGACTTTC. The chain recombines TRBV9 with TRBJ2-6, with 7 bases lining up with TRBD2. CDR3 length equals 15 residues. Per the germline V gene, CDR1 is SGDLS and CDR2 is YYNGEE. The J segment lost 4 bases and the V segment lost 4 bases, leaving 5 bases of the junction unmatched.

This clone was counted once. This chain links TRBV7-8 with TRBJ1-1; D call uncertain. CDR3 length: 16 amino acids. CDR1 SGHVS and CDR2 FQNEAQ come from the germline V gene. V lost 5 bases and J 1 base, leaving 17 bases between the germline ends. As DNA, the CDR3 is TGTGCCAGCAGCCCACCAAGCACGGGTGGGAACACTGAAGCTTTCTTT. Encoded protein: CASSPPSTGGNTEAFF. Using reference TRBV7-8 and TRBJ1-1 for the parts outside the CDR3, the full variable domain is GAGVSQSPRYKVAKRGQDVALRCDPISGHVSLFWYQQALGQGPEFLTYFQNEAQLDKSGLPSDRFFAERPEGSVSTLKIQRTQQEDSAVYLCASSPPSTGGNTEAFFGQGTRLTVV.

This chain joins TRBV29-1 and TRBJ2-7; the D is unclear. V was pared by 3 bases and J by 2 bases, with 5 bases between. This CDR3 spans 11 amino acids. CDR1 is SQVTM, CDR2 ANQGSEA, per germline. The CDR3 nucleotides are TGCAGCGTTGACCTAGCCTACGAGCAGTACTTC. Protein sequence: CSVDLAYEQYF.

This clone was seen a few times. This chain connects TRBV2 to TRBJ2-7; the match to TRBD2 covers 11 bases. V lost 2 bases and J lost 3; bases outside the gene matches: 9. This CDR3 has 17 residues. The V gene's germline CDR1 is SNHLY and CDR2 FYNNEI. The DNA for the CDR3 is TGTGCCAGCAGTGAACAGCCCCTAGCGGGAGGACTCTACGAGCAGTACTTC. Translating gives CASSEQPLAGGLYEQYF.

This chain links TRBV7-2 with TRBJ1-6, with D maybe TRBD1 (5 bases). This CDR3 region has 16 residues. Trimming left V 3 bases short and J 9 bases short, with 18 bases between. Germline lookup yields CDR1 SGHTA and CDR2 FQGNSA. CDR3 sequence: CASSLGQTVRASPLHF. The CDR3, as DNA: TGTGCCAGCAGCTTGGGGCAGACGGTGCGAGCTTCACCCCTCCACTTT. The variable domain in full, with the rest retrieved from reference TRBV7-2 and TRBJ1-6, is GAGVSQSPSNKVTEKGKDVELRCDPISGHTALYWYRQSLGQGLEFLIYFQGNSAPDKSGLPSDRFSAERTGGSVSTLTIQRTQQEDSAVYLCASSLGQTVRASPLHFGNGTRLTVT.

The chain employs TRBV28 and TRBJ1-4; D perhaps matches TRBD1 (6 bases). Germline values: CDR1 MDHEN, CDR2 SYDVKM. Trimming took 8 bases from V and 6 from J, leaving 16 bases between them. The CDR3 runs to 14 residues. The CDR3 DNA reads TGTGCCAGCTGGGGGCTCGGTAGGGATGAAAAACTGTTTTTT. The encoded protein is CASWGLGRDEKLFF.

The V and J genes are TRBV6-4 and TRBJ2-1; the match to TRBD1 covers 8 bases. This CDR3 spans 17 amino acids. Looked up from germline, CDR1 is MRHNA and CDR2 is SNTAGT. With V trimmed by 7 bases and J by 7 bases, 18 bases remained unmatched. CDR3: CASIVQRGQDFINEQFF. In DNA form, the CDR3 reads TGTGCCAGCATTGTCCAAAGGGGACAGGACTTTATTAATGAGCAGTTCTTC.

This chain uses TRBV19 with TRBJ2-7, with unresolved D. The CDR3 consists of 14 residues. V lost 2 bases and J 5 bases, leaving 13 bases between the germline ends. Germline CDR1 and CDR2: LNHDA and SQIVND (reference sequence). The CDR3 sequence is CASSIQVSVHEQYF. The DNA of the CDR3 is TGTGCCAGTAGTATACAGGTGTCGGTCCACGAGCAGTACTTC.

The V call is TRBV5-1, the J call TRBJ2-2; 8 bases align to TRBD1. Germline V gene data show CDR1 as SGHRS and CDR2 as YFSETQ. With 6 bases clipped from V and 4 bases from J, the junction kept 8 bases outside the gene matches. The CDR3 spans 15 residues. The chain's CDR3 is CASTPDRVGTGELFF. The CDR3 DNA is TGCGCCAGCACCCCGGACAGGGTAGGCACCGGGGAGCTGTTTTTT. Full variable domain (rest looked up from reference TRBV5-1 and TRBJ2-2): KAGVTQTPRYLIKTRGQQVTLSCSPISGHRSVSWYQQTPGQGLQFLFEYFSETQRNKGNFPGRFSGRQFSNSRSEMNVSTLELGDSALYLCASTPDRVGTGELFFGEGSRLTVL.

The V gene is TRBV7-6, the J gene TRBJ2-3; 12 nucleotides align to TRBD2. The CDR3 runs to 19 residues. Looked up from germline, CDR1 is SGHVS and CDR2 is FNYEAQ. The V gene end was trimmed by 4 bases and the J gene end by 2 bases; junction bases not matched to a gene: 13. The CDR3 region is CASSSHPSGGADDTDTQYF. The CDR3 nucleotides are TGTGCCAGCAGCTCCCATCCTAGCGGGGGGGCCGATGACACAGATACGCAGTATTTT.

CDR3 protein: CAIRRTSGGAPPEQFF. Written as DNA, the CDR3 is TGTGCCATCAGAAGGACTAGCGGGGGGGCTCCTCCTGAGCAGTTCTTC. The gene calls are TRBV10-3 and TRBJ2-1; 15 bases align to TRBD2. Germline V lookup: CDR1 ENHRY, CDR2 SYGVKD. There are 16 residues in the CDR3. Germline trimming cut 6 bases from V and 9 bases from J; bases unmatched to any gene: 9.

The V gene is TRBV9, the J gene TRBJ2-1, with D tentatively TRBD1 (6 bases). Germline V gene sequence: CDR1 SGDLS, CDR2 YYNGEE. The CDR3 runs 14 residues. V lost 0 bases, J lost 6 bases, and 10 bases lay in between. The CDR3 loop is CASSVGRRGNEQFF. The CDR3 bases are TGTGCCAGCAGCGTAGGCCGCAGGGGCAATGAGCAGTTCTTC.